The entry below gives a single TCR beta chain sequence along with its context. This sample also contains other DNA sequences that code for the same CDR3. The germline V gene encodes CDR1 SGHTA and CDR2 FQGNSA. With V trimmed by 1 base and J by 1 base, 5 bases remained unmatched. This CDR3 region has 16 residues. This record comes from a study of blood T cell repertoires in COVID-19. The wider study: There were acute and convalescent COVID-19 samples, and they came from the United States, Italy and Spain. PBMCs, B-cell-depleted T cells, or T cells were the source of the cDNA or gDNA that made up the material.

Generated by immunoSEQ multiplex PCR, the TCRdb table keeps only in-frame clones and is missing some. The sample contains fewer than 350,000 clones, approximately 86% of which appear only once. This chain links TRBV7-2 with TRBJ2-3, with TRBD1 matching over 7 bases. Sequenced input: peripheral blood. The sequence was collected from a young woman who had recovered from COVID-19. CDR3 nucleotide sequence: TGTGCCAGCAGCTTAGGGACAGGCTACGGCACAGATACGCAGTATTTT. Translated, it gives CASSLGTGYGTDTQYF.